Below are 9 T cell receptor beta chains sequenced from a single sample in a study of T cells in Graves' hyperthyroidism and ophthalmopathy (dated by TCRdb to the late 2010s). The library was prepared using multiplex PCR. Sequencing used an Illumina HiSeq 2000. The TCR beta CDR3 regions were amplified from the RNA transcripts. A first-round RT-PCR of the TCR CDR3 used the HTBI primer set with the Qiagen OneStep RT-PCR kit. The public reads were run again by TCRdb, first through fastp at Q25 and then through MiXCR, and only productive beta chains were kept. Identical CDR3 proteins give one entry, which carries the most common genes and DNA. This sample holds 300,000 to 350,000 distinct CDR3 sequences; about 15% were observed only once. Approximately 35% of the sample is taken by the ten largest. Material for sequencing was blood. The receptor source for this set is a man aged 25-45 years with Graves' hyperthyroidism.

This clonotype has ten or more counts. The rearrangement links TRBV20-1 to TRBJ2-1; D might be TRBD1 or TRBD2, each matching 6 bases. Trimming removed 0 bases from V and 5 bases from J, with 14 bases in between. There are 15 residues in the CDR3. Germline-derived CDR1 and CDR2 are DFQATT and SNEGSKA (reference sequence). CDR3 in amino acids: CSARDIGGTHNEQFF. The CDR3 region has the DNA TGCAGTGCTAGAGATATAGGGGGGACCCACAATGAGCAGTTCTTC.

The chain recombines TRBV5-1 with TRBJ2-2; unclear D gene. The germline V and J ends were trimmed by 2 bases and 3 bases, with 5 bases remaining between them. The CDR3 covers 13 residues. CDR1 is SGHRS and CDR2 is YFSETQ in the germline V gene. For the CDR3, the DNA is TGCGCCAGCAGCTTCCCAGACACCGGGGAGCTGTTTTTT. Translation: CASSFPDTGELFF.

This clonotype was observed many times. This chain links TRBV20-1 with TRBJ2-7, with 7 bases fitting TRBD2. CDR1 and CDR2 from the germline V gene are DFQATT and SNEGSKA (reference sequence). This CDR3 contains 13 residues. With V trimmed by 4 bases and J by 3 bases, 6 bases remained unmatched. The CDR3 region is CSATLGGSYEQYF. CDR3 DNA sequence: TGCAGTGCTACCCTCGGCGGGAGCTACGAGCAGTACTTC.

On this clonotype itself: One end of the junction is discordant with germline, which a read error may explain. The V call is TRBV12-3 or TRBV12-4, the J call TRBJ2-1; 8 bases map to TRBD2. This CDR3 is built from 17 residues. CDR3 loop: CASRLHPALAANNEQLF. CDR3 bases: TGTGCCAGCAGACTACATCCGGCACTAGCGGCCAACAATGAGCAGCTCTTC.

The genes are TRBV9 and TRBJ2-7; 8 bases map to TRBD2. The CDR3 has 15 residues. Trimming at V came to 0 bases and at J to 2 bases, leaving 4 bases not matched to a gene. The germline V gene encodes CDR1 SGDLS and CDR2 YYNGEE. The CDR3 sequence is CASSVVPGGAYEQYF. The CDR3 region has the DNA TGTGCCAGCAGCGTAGTCCCGGGAGGGGCCTACGAGCAGTACTTC.

Many counts were recorded for this clonotype. The CDR3 bases are TGCAGTGCAGAGCGGGAGGATTACGAGCAGTACTTC. Amino acid sequence: CSAEREDYEQYF. The rearrangement links TRBV20-1 to TRBJ2-7, with 9 bases identical to TRBD2. CDR3 size: 12 residues. V dropped 6 bases and J dropped 4; count of bases not matched to a gene: 4. Germline V gene sequence: CDR1 DFQATT, CDR2 SNEGSKA (reference sequence).

This clonotype was seen a single time. This chain joins TRBV18 and TRBJ2-7, with D possibly being TRBD1 (6 bases). This CDR3 region has 15 residues. Looked up from germline, CDR1 is KGHSH and CDR2 is LQKENI. V shed 6 bases and J shed 0 bases, with 15 bases lying between them. In DNA, the CDR3 is TGTGCCAGCTCCAAGGACAGTGCTAGCTCCTACGAGCAGTACTTC. Protein product: CASSKDSASSYEQYF.

This chain links TRBV5-1 with TRBJ2-5; D gene ambiguous. Germline V gene lookup returns CDR1 SGHRS and CDR2 YFSETQ. The CDR3 consists of 14 residues. V lost 7 bases to trimming and J lost 5 bases, with 18 bases between them. In DNA, the CDR3 is TGCGCCAGCCGTAGGGCTAGTGGTGTGGAGACCCAGTACTTC. Translation gives CASRRASGVETQYF. Full variable domain (rest looked up from reference TRBV5-1 and TRBJ2-5): KAGVTQTPRYLIKTRGQQVTLSCSPISGHRSVSWYQQTPGQGLQFLFEYFSETQRNKGNFPGRFSGRQFSNSRSEMNVSTLELGDSALYLCASRRASGVETQYFGPGTRLLVL.

This clonotype came up many times. The chain is built from TRBV28 and TRBJ2-1; 9 bases match TRBD2. The CDR3 has 15 residues. Germline CDR1 MDHEN, CDR2 SYDVKM. After removal of 6 bases from V and 3 bases from J, the junction contained 6 bases not matched to a gene. This CDR3 reads CASSLLTSGYNEQFF. CDR3 sequence (DNA): TGTGCCAGCAGCCTGCTGACTAGCGGCTACAATGAGCAGTTCTTC.